One and the same sample provided the 26 T cell receptor beta chains below, sequenced in a study of identical twins. TCRdb re-analysed the 5' RACE reads in MiXCR, keeping a single row per CDR3 protein. The table records 700,000 or so distinct CDR3 sequences, over 8.5% of them present only once. This same sample was also taken into another study, of yellow fever vaccine responses in identical twins.

The sample comprised PBMCs. The source of these receptors is a woman between 18 and 29 years old in good health.

The V gene is TRBV4-1, the J gene TRBJ2-3; TRBD1 matches 8 bases. J was trimmed by 6 bases and V by 2 bases; bases with no gene match: 7. This CDR3 comprises 15 residues. Germline values: CDR1 MGHRA, CDR2 YSYEKL. The CDR3 loop is CASSQPGDRLDTQYF. As DNA, the CDR3 is TGCGCCAGCAGCCAACCGGGGGACAGGTTGGATACGCAGTATTTT.

In its sample, this clonotype was seen many times. The chain combines TRBV20-1 with TRBJ2-1; 11 bases align to TRBD2. V was pared by 2 bases and J by 2 bases, with 8 bases of the junction left unmatched. The V gene's germline CDR1 is DFQATT and CDR2 SNEGSKA (reference sequence). The CDR3 covers 17 residues. The CDR3 DNA follows: TGCAGTGCTAGAACTCTAGCGGGGGGAATGACCTACAATGAGCAGTTCTTC. Encoded protein: CSARTLAGGMTYNEQFF.

The DNA for the CDR3 is TGTGCCAGCAGGAATTACGGGAGATCCTACGAGCAGTACTTC. Residues: CASRNYGRSYEQYF. This chain uses TRBV7-8 with TRBJ2-7; tentatively, D is TRBD2 (6 bases). The CDR3 is 14 residues long. CDR1 SGHVS and CDR2 FQNEAQ come from the germline V gene. V was clipped by 6 bases and J by 1 base, with 13 bases between them.

This clonotype appeared many times. Compared with germline, one end of the junction differs, possibly owing to a read error. This sequence joins TRBV12-3 or TRBV12-4 and TRBJ2-5, with TRBD2 matching over 7 bases. The CDR3 covers 13 residues. The chain's CDR3 is CASSLAVQETQYF. The CDR3 coding sequence is TGTGCCAGCAGTCTAGCGGTCCAAGAGACCCAGTACTTC.

The CDR3 spells CASSEGQLYSNQPQHF. The CDR3 DNA reads TGTGCCAGCAGTGAAGGACAGCTGTATAGCAATCAGCCCCAGCATTTT. The chain uses TRBV25-1 and TRBJ1-5, with D perhaps matching TRBD1 (6 bases). CDR1 and CDR2 (germline): MGHDK, SYGVNS. The CDR3 has 16 amino acids. V shed 2 bases and J shed 0 bases, with 11 bases lying between them.

This clonotype was observed a handful of times. The chain couples TRBV4-1 to TRBJ2-5; 12 bases agree with TRBD2. The CDR3 extends over 16 amino acids. Trimming at V came to 1 base and at J to 10 bases, leaving 10 bases not matched to a gene. The germline gives CDR1 MGHRA, CDR2 YSYEKL. CDR3 bases: TGCGCCAGCAGCCAAGCGTGGTCTAGCGGGAGGGCCATCCAGTACTTC. It is translated as CASSQAWSSGRAIQYF.

This clonotype was observed many times. V and J are TRBV3-1 and TRBJ2-7; D unclear. The CDR3 spans 12 residues. CDR1 and CDR2 (germline): LGHDT, YNNKEL (reference sequence). Trimming left V 3 bases short and J 1 base short, with 4 bases between. The CDR3 is CASSQLSYEQYF. DNA of the CDR3: TGTGCCAGCAGCCAGCTATCCTACGAGCAGTACTTC.

This clonotype was seen more than once but under ten times. The V gene is TRBV6-1, the J gene TRBJ2-1, with 7 bases identical to TRBD1. J was trimmed by 7 bases and V by 7 bases; bases with no gene match: 10. This CDR3 region has 14 residues. Germline lookup yields CDR1 MNHNS and CDR2 SASEGT. CDR3 DNA sequence: TGTGCCAGCACCCCATTTGAGGGGGCAAATGAGCAGTTCTTC. Translated, it gives CASTPFEGANEQFF.

At least ten counts were recorded for this clonotype. The V call is TRBV25-1, the J call TRBJ2-5, with a tentative D call TRBD1 (6 bases). This CDR3 contains 15 residues. Germline CDR1 is MGHDK and CDR2 is SYGVNS. V dropped 3 bases and J dropped 0 bases, with 11 bases sitting between them. The CDR3 spells CASSEPQGDQETQYF. CDR3 coding DNA: TGTGCCAGCAGTGAGCCACAGGGAGACCAAGAGACCCAGTACTTC.

This clonotype was picked up many times. The chain links TRBV27 to TRBJ2-5, with TRBD2 matching 8 bases. Germline V CDR1 and CDR2: MNHEY, SMNVEV (reference sequence). This CDR3 has 16 amino acids. The V gene end was trimmed by 3 bases and the J gene end by 2 bases; junction bases not matched to a gene: 8. The CDR3 loop is CASSFKVAGSQETQYF. CDR3 bases: TGTGCCAGCAGTTTTAAGGTAGCGGGAAGTCAAGAGACCCAGTACTTC.

The chain employs TRBV7-3 and TRBJ2-3, with D possibly called TRBD1 or TRBD2 (7 bases each). Per the germline V gene, CDR1 is SGHTA and CDR2 is FQGTGA. CDR3 length: 16 amino acids. The V end lost 4 bases, the J end lost 2 bases, and 16 bases lay between the germline ends. The CDR3 protein is CASSSRGGGHTDTQYF. In DNA form, the CDR3 reads TGTGCCAGCAGCTCCAGGGGGGGCGGGCACACAGATACGCAGTATTTT.

Many counts were recorded for this clonotype. The chain has TRBV29-1 and TRBJ2-4; D unresolved. The V gene's germline CDR1 is SQVTM and CDR2 ANQGSEA. CDR3 length equals 13 residues. Trimming shortened V by 6 bases and J by 8 bases, and 17 bases separated the two germline ends. This CDR3 reads CSVLPRALDIQYF. The DNA for the CDR3 is TGCAGCGTGCTACCTCGGGCCTTGGACATTCAGTACTTC.

This clonotype has just a few counts. The genes are TRBV20-1 and TRBJ2-5; D might be TRBD1 or TRBD2, each matching 6 bases. Germline CDR1 and CDR2: DFQATT and SNEGSKA (reference sequence). Trimming shortened V by 6 bases and J by 4 bases, and 21 bases separated the two germline ends. The CDR3 spans 15 residues. The chain's CDR3 is CSAPGRGRGIETQYF. CDR3 nucleotide sequence: TGCAGTGCCCCCGGCAGGGGACGCGGGATAGAGACCCAGTACTTC.

This clonotype has at least ten counts. The chain has TRBV10-3 and TRBJ2-4, with TRBD2 identical over 7 bases. The CDR3 totals 17 residues. The germline gives CDR1 ENHRY, CDR2 SYGVKD. The ends lost 6 bases at V and 1 base at J; junction bases unmatched: 12. CDR3 sequence reads: CAISNPGEGRAKNIQYF. The CDR3 DNA follows: TGTGCCATCAGCAACCCCGGGGAGGGTAGGGCCAAAAACATTCAGTACTTC.

This clonotype has at least ten counts. The genes are TRBV29-1 and TRBJ1-1; 7 bases fit TRBD1. From germline, CDR1 is SQVTM and CDR2 ANQGSEA. This CDR3 is 16 amino acids long. The junction had 13 bases not matched to a gene; V was cut back by 6 bases and J by 0 bases. CDR3 protein: CSVSGQYGKMNTEAFF. The DNA for the CDR3 is TGCAGCGTCTCGGGACAGTACGGCAAAATGAACACTGAAGCTTTCTTT.

The chain recombines TRBV3-1 with TRBJ2-1; TRBD2 aligns across 8 bases. Trimming removed 3 bases from V and 8 bases from J; junction bases left unmatched: 12. Germline assignment: CDR1 LGHDT and CDR2 YNNKEL (reference sequence). There are 16 residues in the CDR3. CDR3 sequence: CASSQGIAGLSHEQFF. The CDR3 DNA reads as TGTGCCAGCAGCCAGGGGATAGCGGGGCTCTCCCATGAGCAGTTCTTC.

Many counts were recorded for this clonotype. The chain is built from TRBV6-6 and TRBJ1-2; tentative D call: TRBD1 (6 bases). This CDR3 region has 12 residues. V lost 5 bases and J lost 8, with 12 bases in between. The germline V gene encodes CDR1 MNHNY and CDR2 SVGAGI (reference sequence). CDR3 sequence (DNA): TGTGCCAGCAGTCCCGGGACATGGGGCTACACCTTC. Protein product: CASSPGTWGYTF.

This clonotype was recorded many times. The chain employs TRBV11-2 and TRBJ2-3; TRBD2 matches at 12 bases. CDR3 size: 17 residues. The germline V gene has CDR1 SGHAT and CDR2 FQNNGV. The V gene end was trimmed by 0 bases and the J gene end by 4 bases; junction bases not matched to a gene: 5. Written as DNA, the CDR3 is TGTGCCAGCAGCTTAGAGGCTAGCGGGGGGGCCTCAGATACGCAGTATTTT. It yields the protein CASSLEASGGASDTQYF. Supplemented by reference TRBV11-2 and TRBJ2-3, the full variable domain reads EAGVAQSPRYKIIEKRQSVAFWCNPISGHATLYWYQQILGQGPKLLIQFQNNGVVDDSQLPKDRFSAERLKGVDSTLKIQPAKLEDSAVYLCASSLEASGGASDTQYFGPGTRLTVL.

This clonotype has ten or more counts. The chain has TRBV7-9 and TRBJ1-2; D is unclear. CDR3 length: 15 residues. V dropped 1 base and J dropped 0 bases, with 9 bases sitting between them. Germline loops: CDR1 SEHNR, CDR2 FQNEAQ (reference sequence). The CDR3 sequence is CASSLVPDTNYGYTF. The CDR3 nucleotides read TGTGCCAGCAGCTTAGTGCCGGATACTAACTATGGCTACACCTTC.

The V and J genes are TRBV20-1 and TRBJ2-2; 11 nucleotides agree with TRBD2. The V and J ends lost 6 bases and 7 bases, in that order; junction bases with no gene match: 19. Germline V gene lookup returns CDR1 DFQATT and CDR2 SNEGSKA (reference sequence). There are 18 residues in the CDR3. CDR3 sequence (DNA): TGCAGTGCCCGGGGACAGGGTGGCCTAGCGGGAGGAGGCGGGGAGCTGTTTTTT. It is translated as CSARGQGGLAGGGGELFF.

CDR3 protein: CATTSDTGELFF. CDR3 DNA: TGTGCCACCACTAGCGACACCGGGGAGCTGTTTTTT. The genes are TRBV24-1 and TRBJ2-2, with D tentatively TRBD2 (6 bases). V was trimmed by 8 bases and J by 3 bases, leaving 6 bases between them. Germline V gives CDR1 KGHDR, CDR2 SFDVKD. CDR3 length: 12 residues.

This clonotype was seen repeatedly, ten times or more. The chain links TRBV12-3 or TRBV12-4 to TRBJ2-7, with D hard to call. The V and J ends lost 2 bases and 1 base respectively, with 9 bases between them. This CDR3 has 14 residues. The CDR3 DNA reads as TGTGCCAGCAGTTTACTCCCCAGTTCCTACGAGCAGTACTTC. This encodes CASSLLPSSYEQYF.

There are a few counts of this clonotype. The CDR3: CASIGVSYNEQFF. The CDR3 DNA is TGCGCCAGCATCGGGGTCTCCTACAATGAGCAGTTCTTC. The chain employs TRBV5-1 and TRBJ2-1, with D possibly matching TRBD2 (5 bases). The germline V and J ends were trimmed by 6 bases and 0 bases, with 7 bases remaining between them. The length of the CDR3 is 13 residues. CDR1 and CDR2 (germline): SGHRS, YFSETQ.

Only a few counts were recorded for this clonotype. This sequence joins TRBV18 and TRBJ1-4, with D perhaps matching TRBD1 (6 bases). CDR1 KGHSH and CDR2 LQKENI come from the germline V gene. The CDR3 length is 15 residues. The V end lost 6 bases, the J end lost 2 bases, and 13 bases lay between the germline ends. This chain's CDR3 is CASSPGQSTNEKLFF. CDR3 nucleotides: TGTGCCAGCTCGCCAGGACAGTCTACTAATGAAAAACTGTTTTTT.

The chain joins TRBV14 to TRBJ2-3, with D uncertain. In germline, CDR1 is SGHDN, CDR2 FVKESK. Trimming cost V 0 bases and J 5 bases, with 27 bases left between them. The CDR3 consists of 20 residues. The DNA of the CDR3 is TGTGCCAGCAGCCAAGATATCGGGCAGGCAAATGTCCTTAGGAGAGATACGCAGTATTTT. Encoded protein: CASSQDIGQANVLRRDTQYF.

There are a few counts of this clonotype. The rearrangement links TRBV7-9 to TRBJ1-5; D is uncertain. This CDR3 is built from 14 residues. Trimming removed 0 bases at V and 9 bases at J, with 12 bases between. Germline lookup yields CDR1 SEHNR and CDR2 FQNEAQ (reference sequence). The CDR3 bases are TGTGCCAGCAGCTTAGCGCTGGGCGCCGGGCCCCAGCATTTT. This sequence encodes CASSLALGAGPQHF.